The source of this T cell receptor beta chain is a study of T cells in localized non-small cell lung cancer. TCRdb's table, derived via immunoSEQ multiplex PCR, lists solely in-frame clones and lacks some. The sample includes 1,200 or so clones, around 23% of them seen just once. Atypia-free adjacent lung was sampled at least 2 cm beyond the tumor margin. Of note for this clone: No antigen is known for it.

Study-level points and caveats: Because researchers sequenced only one region of the tumor, heterogeneity is still possible.

Germline CDR1 is GTSNPN and CDR2 is SVGIG (reference sequence). This CDR3 has 16 amino acids. Deletions cut 3 bases from V and 5 bases from J, with 22 bases between. The TCR comes from a female donor older than 55 with stage I squamous cell lung carcinoma. The sample here was normal lung tissue next to the tumor, taken before any cancer treatment. The J gene is TRBJ1-2, the V gene TRBV30; D unclear. The CDR3 protein is CAWSLGGGRWRYGYTF. The DNA for the CDR3 is TGTGCCTGGAGCCTCGGTGGAGGGCGTTGGCGTTATGGCTACACCTTC. Full variable domain (outside the CDR3, taken from reference TRBV30 and TRBJ1-2): SQTIHQWPATLVQPVGSPLSLECTVEGTSNPNLYWYRQAAGRGLQLLFYSVGIGQISSEVPQNLSASRPQDRQFILSSKKLLLSDSGFYLCAWSLGGGRWRYGYTFGSGTRLTVV.